The 5 T cell receptor beta chains reported below all come from one sample, sequenced in a study of blood T cell repertoires in COVID-19. TCRdb keeps only in-frame clones here, not all; method: immunoSEQ multiplex PCR. The sample lists tens of thousands of clones; 90% were seen once. The sample comprised peripheral blood. The receptors originated from a human donor in a cohort sampled during active COVID-19.

The V call is TRBV18, the J call TRBJ1-4, with a possible D match to TRBD1 (5 bases). The CDR3 totals 15 residues. V lost 0 bases and J lost 3, with 8 bases in between. Germline assignment: CDR1 KGHSH and CDR2 LQKENI. In nucleotides, the CDR3 is TGTGCCAGCTCACCACCGGGGCGGCCTAATGAAAAACTGTTTTTT. Translation: CASSPPGRPNEKLFF.

The CDR3: CASNTGFLGQPQHF. CDR3 DNA: TGTGCCAGTAATACAGGGTTTTTAGGACAGCCCCAGCATTTT. The chain combines TRBV19 with TRBJ1-5, with D perhaps matching TRBD1 (6 bases). CDR1 LNHDA and CDR2 SQIVND come from the germline V gene (reference sequence). CDR3 length equals 14 residues. Trimming removed 7 bases from V and 7 bases from J, with 17 bases in between.

The chain recombines TRBV2 with TRBJ2-2, with D unresolved. Looked up from germline, CDR1 is SNHLY and CDR2 is FYNNEI. Trimming removed 6 bases at V and 7 bases at J, with 6 bases between. The CDR3 extends over 11 amino acids. CDR3 sequence reads: CASSVNGELFF. The CDR3 DNA reads TGTGCCAGCAGCGTTAACGGGGAGCTGTTTTTT.

The genes are TRBV18 and TRBJ1-1; no clear D. V was trimmed by 3 bases and J by 2 bases, leaving 7 bases between them. CDR3 length: 13 amino acids. CDR1 is KGHSH and CDR2 is LQKENI in the germline V gene. The chain's CDR3 is CASSPSSNTEAFF. The DNA of the CDR3 is TGTGCCAGCTCACCGTCCAGTAACACTGAAGCTTTCTTT.

This clone came up once. The chain uses TRBV6-5 and TRBJ2-7; TRBD1 aligns across 9 bases. The CDR3 is made up of 14 amino acids. The V gene's germline CDR1 is MNHEY and CDR2 SVGAGI. V lost 7 bases, J lost 2 bases, and 6 bases stayed unmatched. The CDR3 DNA reads TGTGCCAGCAAGGACAGGGGCGGACCCTACGAGCAGTACTTC. Protein sequence: CASKDRGGPYEQYF.